What follows are 7 T cell receptor beta chains derived from one specimen sequenced in a study of shared clonotypes between healthy human individuals. Sequencing was performed with immunoSEQ multiplex PCR; in TCRdb, only in-frame clones are kept and a portion is missing. This table has 2 million to 2.5 million clones, 85% to 95% appearing once. Sequenced input: naive CD4+ T cells from PBMCs. The subset here: CD45RA+ positively selected. Receptor source: a man in his late teens or twenties in good health. Some clones in this sample may be carry-over from other donors' samples.

This rearrangement joins TRBV7-9 to TRBJ1-4; no clear D. The CDR3 loop spans 16 amino acids. The germline V and J ends were trimmed by 1 base and 4 bases, with 13 bases remaining between them. Germline CDR1 and CDR2: SEHNR and FQNEAQ (reference sequence). CDR3 amino acids: CASSLDVQRLNEKLFF. CDR3 coding DNA: TGTGCCAGCAGCTTAGATGTCCAGCGGCTTAATGAAAAACTGTTTTTT.

The CDR3 reads CASSSDRSNTEAFF. CDR3 in DNA: TGTGCCAGCAGCTCGGACAGGTCGAACACTGAAGCTTTCTTT. The J gene is TRBJ1-1, the V gene TRBV7-2, with 7 bases matching TRBD1. The CDR3 sequence is 14 residues long. V dropped 4 bases and J dropped 1; count of bases not matched to a gene: 3. Germline values: CDR1 SGHTA, CDR2 FQGNSA.

The rearrangement joins TRBV25-1 to TRBJ2-1, with D uncertain. The germline V and J ends were trimmed by 4 bases and 0 bases, with 10 bases remaining between them. CDR3 length equals 15 residues. Germline CDR1 MGHDK, CDR2 SYGVNS. Written as DNA, the CDR3 is TGTGCCAGCAGTGCCCTCGGGTACTCCTACAATGAGCAGTTCTTC. Amino acids: CASSALGYSYNEQFF.

The rearrangement joins TRBV28 to TRBJ1-2, with D uncertain. V was cut by 5 bases and J by 8 bases, with 21 bases left in between. The CDR3 sequence is 15 residues long. The germline V gene has CDR1 MDHEN and CDR2 SYDVKM. The CDR3 coding sequence is TGTGCCAGCAGTCCAAATCCGTTTGGCCCGGGCGGCTACACCTTC. Amino acids: CASSPNPFGPGGYTF.

V and J are TRBV5-1 and TRBJ1-3; D not resolved. This CDR3 has 16 amino acids. Germline values: CDR1 SGHRS, CDR2 YFSETQ. V lost 7 bases, J lost 0 bases, and 17 bases lay in between. CDR3 protein: CASRLGTNLSGNTIYF. The CDR3 DNA sequence: TGCGCCAGCCGGTTGGGAACCAATCTCTCTGGAAACACCATATATTTT.

The rearrangement uses TRBV2 and TRBJ2-5; a weak D match, TRBD2 (6 bases). Trimming pared 4 bases from V and 0 bases from J, leaving 9 bases between. This CDR3 is 14 amino acids long. Germline assignment: CDR1 SNHLY and CDR2 FYNNEI. CDR3 sequence reads: CASSGTTYQETQYF. CDR3 DNA sequence: TGTGCCAGCAGTGGGACTACCTACCAAGAGACCCAGTACTTC.

The V gene is TRBV6-1, the J gene TRBJ2-5; D perhaps matches TRBD1 (6 bases). CDR3 size: 13 residues. V was trimmed by 5 bases and J by 5 bases, leaving 12 bases between them. CDR1 and CDR2 from the germline V gene are MNHNS and SASEGT. As DNA, the CDR3 is TGTGCCAGCAGTATCCGGGACACGGAGACCCAGTACTTC. Translating gives CASSIRDTETQYF.